This T cell receptor beta chain derives from a study of cytomegalovirus exposure and HLA in healthy donors. The donors, nominally healthy at sampling, likely had unrecorded immune exposures. Both 60 Vbeta primers and 13 Jbeta primers went into the PCR. Clones were read by immunoSEQ multiplex PCR, and TCRdb kept only the in-frame ones, dropping some. The sample contains tens of thousands of clones, roughly 87% of which appear only once. The CDR3 length is 14 residues. Trimming cost V 10 bases and J 2 bases; bases outside gene matches: 7. Germline V gene sequence: CDR1 SNHLY, CDR2 FYNNEI. This TCR was sampled from a woman aged 40 to 50 in good health and CMV-seropositive. The J gene is TRBJ2-1, the V gene TRBV2, with 8 nucleotides matching TRBD2. Sample: PBMCs. The CDR3 bases are TGTGCCAAAACGCGGGAGGCAACCTACAATGAGCAGTTCTTC. This codes for CAKTREATYNEQFF.